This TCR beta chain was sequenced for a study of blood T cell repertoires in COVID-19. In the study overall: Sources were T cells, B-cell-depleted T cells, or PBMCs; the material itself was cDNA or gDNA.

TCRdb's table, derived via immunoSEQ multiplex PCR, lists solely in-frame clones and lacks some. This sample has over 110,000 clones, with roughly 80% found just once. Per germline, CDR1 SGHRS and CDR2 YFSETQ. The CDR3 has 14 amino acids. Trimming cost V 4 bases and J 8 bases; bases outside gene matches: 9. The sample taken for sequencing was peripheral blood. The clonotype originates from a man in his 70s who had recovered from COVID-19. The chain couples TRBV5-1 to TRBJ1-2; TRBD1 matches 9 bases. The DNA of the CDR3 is TGCGCCAGCAGCACGGGACAGGGAATTGAGGGCTACACCTTC. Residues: CASSTGQGIEGYTF.